What follows are 25 T cell receptor beta chains derived from one specimen sequenced in a study of control samples from healthy donors and cancer patients. Sequenced by immunoSEQ multiplex PCR; TCRdb stores in-frame clones only, minus some. This sample has 95,000 to 130,000 clones; 85% to 90% occur once, and the top ten carry about 2.5%. The sample consisted of blood. These receptors were obtained from an older woman in good health.

In this sample, this clone turned up a few times. This chain joins TRBV15 and TRBJ1-1, with TRBD1 matching over 7 bases. The germline CDR1 and CDR2 sequences are LNHNV and YYDKDF (reference sequence). The V and J ends lost 5 bases and 8 bases, in that order; junction bases with no gene match: 14. This CDR3 comprises 15 residues. CDR3 protein: CATSADRSPLSEAFF. CDR3 coding DNA: TGTGCCACCAGCGCGGACAGGAGCCCTTTATCGGAAGCTTTCTTT.

J is TRBJ1-4 and V is TRBV5-4, with D tentatively TRBD1 (5 bases). Looked up from germline, CDR1 is SGHNT and CDR2 is YYREEE (reference sequence). This CDR3 comprises 14 residues. V lost 4 bases, J lost 6 bases, and 13 bases lay in between. As DNA, the CDR3 is TGTGCCAGCAGCCGGGGGGGTCGAGATGAAAAACTGTTTTTT. Its translation is CASSRGGRDEKLFF.

The CDR3 region is CASKVGTEAFF. In DNA form, the CDR3 reads TGTGCCAGTAAGGTGGGCACTGAAGCTTTCTTT. The chain is built from TRBV19 and TRBJ1-1, with D unclear. CDR1 is LNHDA, CDR2 SQIVND, per germline (reference sequence). V lost 7 bases, J lost 4 bases, and 7 bases lay in between. The CDR3 is 11 residues long.

The chain couples TRBV24-1 to TRBJ2-1; tentatively, D is TRBD1 or TRBD2 (6 bases each). Trimming shortened V by 4 bases and J by 9 bases, and 18 bases separated the two germline ends. Per the germline V gene, CDR1 is KGHDR and CDR2 is SFDVKD. The CDR3 spans 15 residues. As DNA, the CDR3 is TGTGCCACCAGTGACCTTCCTACAGGGAGGCTTGAGCAGTTCTTC. This encodes CATSDLPTGRLEQFF.

CDR3 DNA sequence: TGTGCCAGTGCCTTACCTGGAAACACCATATATTTT. It encodes CASALPGNTIYF. V and J are TRBV19 and TRBJ1-3; D gene ambiguous. This CDR3 has 12 residues. CDR1 LNHDA and CDR2 SQIVND come from the germline V gene (reference sequence). Trimming left V 8 bases short and J 2 bases short, with 7 bases between.

The rearrangement uses TRBV5-4 and TRBJ1-3; TRBD1 matches 8 bases. J was trimmed by 4 bases and V by 4 bases; bases with no gene match: 7. Per the germline V gene, CDR1 is SGHNT and CDR2 is YYREEE (reference sequence). This CDR3 has 15 residues. This CDR3 reads CASSLAGGEGNTIYF. In DNA, the CDR3 is TGTGCCAGCAGCCTGGCAGGGGGCGAGGGAAACACCATATATTTT.

This clone was observed once. This chain connects TRBV5-6 to TRBJ1-1; no reliable D call. This CDR3 is 14 amino acids long. Germline V CDR1 and CDR2: SGHDT, YYEEEE. V shed 1 base and J shed 4 bases, with 11 bases lying between them. The CDR3 nucleotides are TGTGCCAGCAGCTTGTGGGGAGGAGGCACTGAAGCTTTCTTT. This encodes CASSLWGGGTEAFF.

The chain uses TRBV10-3 and TRBJ1-2; D might be TRBD1 (5 bases). CDR1 is ENHRY, CDR2 SYGVKD, per germline. The V end was cut by 8 bases, the J end by 8 bases, with 21 bases between. This CDR3 is built from 14 residues. The CDR3 loop is CAILEGRTQEGYTF. The DNA for the CDR3 is TGTGCCATCTTAGAGGGGCGGACGCAAGAAGGCTACACCTTC.

Here the CDR3 reads CASNARTSPYNEQFF. The CDR3 DNA reads TGTGCCAGTAACGCGAGGACATCACCCTACAATGAGCAGTTCTTC. V gene TRBV19 combines with J gene TRBJ2-1; TRBD1 is a possible D gene (5 bases). V was pared by 7 bases and J by 2 bases, with 15 bases between. This CDR3 is built from 15 residues. Germline values: CDR1 LNHDA, CDR2 SQIVND (reference sequence).

This chain connects TRBV7-2 to TRBJ1-6; D gene unclear. Per germline, CDR1 SGHTA and CDR2 FQGNSA. The V and J ends lost 5 bases and 7 bases respectively, with 9 bases between them. CDR3 length: 13 residues. The CDR3 reads CASSAGRNSPLHF. The CDR3 DNA follows: TGTGCCAGCAGCGCGGGGAGGAATTCACCCCTCCACTTT.

The chain recombines TRBV6-5 with TRBJ2-5; the match to TRBD1 covers 7 bases. V shed 5 bases and J 1 base; nucleotides not matched to a gene: 4. This CDR3 is 14 amino acids long. Germline V lookup: CDR1 MNHEY, CDR2 SVGAGI. CDR3 in DNA: TGTGCCAGCAGTCGAGGACAGGTCCAAGAGACCCAGTACTTC. It encodes CASSRGQVQETQYF.

This clone has only one observation. This chain joins TRBV4-3 and TRBJ1-4; D is uncertain. V gave up 0 bases and J gave up 5 bases, with 4 bases separating them. The germline CDR1 and CDR2 sequences are LGHNA and YSLEER. The CDR3 loop spans 13 amino acids. The CDR3 nucleotides read TGCGCCAGCAGCCAAGACCGGAATGAAAAACTGTTTTTT. Translated, it gives CASSQDRNEKLFF.

The rearrangement uses TRBV7-2 and TRBJ2-1, with a tentative D call TRBD1 (6 bases). Germline lookup yields CDR1 SGHTA and CDR2 FQGNSA. Deletions cut 2 bases from V and 4 bases from J, with 12 bases between. This CDR3 contains 15 residues. CDR3 protein: CASSLLVGGYNEQFF. As DNA, the CDR3 is TGTGCCAGCAGCTTATTGGTAGGGGGTTACAATGAGCAGTTCTTC.

DNA of the CDR3: TGTGCCAGCTCACCAGGGGCTAATGAAAAACTGTTTTTT. The encoded protein is CASSPGANEKLFF. The rearrangement uses TRBV18 and TRBJ1-4; D uncertain. This CDR3 region has 13 residues. CDR1 is KGHSH and CDR2 is LQKENI in the germline V gene. V was cut by 2 bases and J by 3 bases, with 4 bases left in between. The full variable domain, completed using reference TRBV18 and TRBJ1-4, is NAGVMQNPRHLVRRRGQEARLRCSPMKGHSHVYWYRQLPEEGLKFMVYLQKENIIDESGMPKERFSAEFPKEGPSILRIQQVVRGDSAAYFCASSPGANEKLFFGSGTQLSVL.

The rearrangement uses TRBV6-8 and TRBJ1-1; D not resolved. The CDR3 sequence is 12 residues long. The ends were cut back, 0 bases at V and 7 bases at J, with 6 bases in the middle. The germline gives CDR1 MNHGY, CDR2 SAAAGT. The CDR3 DNA reads TGTGCCAGCAGTTACTCGAGCAGTGAAGCTTTCTTT. Translated: CASSYSSSEAFF.

CDR3 bases: TGTGCCAGCAGCCAAGGATCCGGGCCCAAATACGAGCAGTACTTC. It specifies CASSQGSGPKYEQYF. This sequence joins TRBV3-1 (or the pseudogene TRBV3-2) and TRBJ2-7; D is ambiguous. V lost 1 base to trimming and J lost 4 bases, with 14 bases between them. The CDR3 is 15 amino acids. The germline V gene encodes CDR1 LGHDT and CDR2 YNNKEL (reference sequence).

The table lists this clone with a count of one. The chain recombines TRBV27 with TRBJ2-3, with TRBD1 identical over 9 bases. Germline V gives CDR1 MNHEY, CDR2 SMNVEV (reference sequence). There are 17 residues in the CDR3. Unmatched junction bases numbered 10, after V lost 6 bases and J lost 0 bases. The CDR3 bases are TGTGCCAGCAGGCCTATTCCGGGACAGGGAAGCACAGATACGCAGTATTTT. It is translated as CASRPIPGQGSTDTQYF.

The genes are TRBV6-5 and TRBJ2-3; possible D gene TRBD2, 6 bases. This CDR3 comprises 14 residues. Trimming removed 9 bases at V and 2 bases at J, with 15 bases between. CDR1 is MNHEY and CDR2 is SVGAGI in the germline V gene. CDR3 nucleotides: TGTGCCAGTGAGAGGGCGGGGATCACAGATACGCAGTATTTT. It yields the protein CASERAGITDTQYF.

The V call is TRBV3-1 (or the pseudogene TRBV3-2), the J call TRBJ2-1, with D possibly matching TRBD2 (7 bases). There are 13 residues in the CDR3. V dropped 0 bases and J dropped 14 bases, with 14 bases sitting between them. The germline gives CDR1 LGHDT, CDR2 YNNKEL (reference sequence). This CDR3 is CASSQDRGATEFF. Written as DNA, the CDR3 is TGTGCCAGCAGCCAAGATCGGGGGGCCACCGAGTTCTTC.

This clone was seen only once. In nucleotides, the CDR3 is TGTGCCTGCAACCACGGGACAGGGGTATGGAATGAGCAGTTCTTC. Its protein product is CACNHGTGVWNEQFF. This rearrangement joins TRBV7-8 to TRBJ2-1, with 10 positions matching TRBD1. V lost 11 bases and J lost 7; bases outside the gene matches: 14. The CDR3 is 15 residues long. Germline V CDR1 and CDR2: SGHVS, FQNEAQ.

This clone has only one observation. This chain uses TRBV7-2 with TRBJ1-5; D not certain. Trimming cost V 5 bases and J 4 bases, with 12 bases left between them. Germline-derived CDR1 and CDR2 are SGHTA and FQGNSA. The CDR3 is 14 residues long. The CDR3 region is CASSPNLGNQPQHF. CDR3 nucleotides: TGTGCCAGCAGCCCTAACCTGGGAAATCAGCCCCAGCATTTT.

CDR3 DNA: TGTGCCACCAGTGATTCCAGGACAGGGATTAACTATGGCTACACCTTC. Translation: CATSDSRTGINYGYTF. The J gene is TRBJ1-2, the V gene TRBV24-1, with 8 nucleotides matching TRBD1. Germline V CDR1 and CDR2: KGHDR, SFDVKD. V lost 2 bases to trimming and J lost 1 base; unmatched junction nucleotides: 5. CDR3 length equals 16 residues.

This chain uses TRBV19 with TRBJ2-2; 9 bases are a match to TRBD1. The CDR3 is 15 amino acids. V lost 3 bases and J lost 6; bases outside the gene matches: 5. The germline CDR1 and CDR2 sequences are LNHDA and SQIVND (reference sequence). CDR3 residues: CASSMGQGLSGELFF. CDR3 nucleotides: TGTGCCAGTAGTATGGGACAGGGTTTGTCCGGGGAGCTGTTTTTT.

This sequence joins TRBV2 and TRBJ2-5, with 9 positions matching TRBD1. This CDR3 spans 15 amino acids. The V gene's germline CDR1 is SNHLY and CDR2 FYNNEI. V was pared by 5 bases and J by 4 bases, with 8 bases of the junction left unmatched. CDR3 amino acids: CASSLDRGRGETQYF. CDR3 bases: TGTGCCAGCAGTCTAGACAGGGGGAGGGGAGAGACCCAGTACTTC.

This clone was seen a few times. The chain recombines TRBV27 with TRBJ2-6; TRBD1 agrees at 8 bases. Germline V gene sequence: CDR1 MNHEY, CDR2 SMNVEV (reference sequence). The V segment lost 7 bases and the J segment 0 bases; nucleotides outside the gene matches: 5. This CDR3 has 16 residues. CDR3 residues: CASKPGGHSGANVLTF. As DNA, the CDR3 is TGTGCCAGCAAGCCAGGGGGCCACTCTGGGGCCAACGTCCTGACTTTC.